Detailed here is one T cell receptor beta chain. Its antigen target is currently unknown. The sample holds no much larger clone one base away, and base qualities are not on file. To sequence the TCRbeta CDR3 region, genomic DNA was isolated from the sorted cells. TCRbeta CDR3 regions were sequenced using the immunoSEQ Assay. Held by TCRdb, this immuneACCESS table contains in-frame sequences only and omits some clones. Under half of the omission traces to an unresolved V gene where checked; the cause of the rest is unknown. Counted in this sample were about 73,000 clones; about 89% of them appeared once. The ten largest clones capture 0.55% to 0.7% of the sample. The junction carries 8 bases between V and J, which are trimmed by 4 bases and 2 bases respectively. From the cysteine up to the phenylalanine, the CDR3 has a length of 14 residues. The sequence is cut down to CDR3 DNA, 42 bases in frame from base 1. CDR1 is given as SGHAT and CDR2 as FQNNGV, both from the germline V gene.

The trial excluded patients who had a history of autoimmune disease or were on systemic immunosuppression. Peripheral blood for TCR sequencing was drawn from every dose cohort at baseline, at cycle 4 day 1 and at cycle 7 day 1. Samples were obtained from an open-label, multicenter, first-in-human phase I dose-escalation trial of ivuxolimab. Adults with locally advanced or metastatic melanoma, renal cell carcinoma, hepatocellular carcinoma or head and neck squamous cell carcinoma were enrolled in the trial. Before TCR sequencing, CD4+ T cells and CD8+ T cells from peripheral blood were sorted into separate populations. The source of the sample is a study of OX40 agonist ivuxolimab in advanced cancers. Study-level background: Ivuxolimab was a fully human IgG2 agonistic monoclonal antibody targeting the costimulatory receptor OX40 (CD134). Intravenous ivuxolimab was administered to patients every 2 weeks at six dose levels: 0.01, 0.1, 0.3, 1.5, 3 and 10 mg/kg. Of the roughly 50 dose-escalation patients, hepatocellular carcinoma was present in about 19, melanoma in around 15, renal cell carcinoma in 9 and head and neck cancer in 9. The dose-escalation cohort was 80% to 90% male with a mean age of 60 years, ranging from about 23 to 85. Patients were allowed to have had prior anti-PD-1, anti-PD-L1 or anti-CTLA-4 therapy, and 30% to 50% of the dose-escalation patients had previously received checkpoint inhibitors. Three dose-escalation patients achieved partial responses, one with hepatocellular carcinoma and two with cutaneous melanoma. Peripheral TCRbeta sequencing aimed to test whether ivuxolimab altered TCR sequence diversity and caused clonal T-cell expansion. The paper covers the monotherapy dose-escalation part of the phase I ivuxolimab trial, which included N of about 50 patients. What the work shows at the level of the full study, not this receptor alone: After ivuxolimab, more expanded clones were found on average in CD8+ T cells than in CD4+ T cells. At doses from 0.1 to 3.0 mg/kg, clonal expansion was seen in both CD4+ and CD8+ blood T cells between baseline and week 6. In the 0.1-3.0 mg/kg groups, partial responders were among the patients with the lowest normalized peripheral clonal expansion, particularly in CD8+ T cells. Low levels of normalized T-cell clonal expansion were also shown by some nonresponding patients. The antigen specificity of the peripheral T cells that underwent clonal expansion was not determined.

This material consisted of CD4+ or CD8+ T cells sorted from blood, taken in a trial of the OX40 agonist ivuxolimab. The receptor was isolated from an adult with an advanced solid tumor such as melanoma, head and neck, liver or kidney cancer. The chain is made from TRBV11-2 and TRBJ2-2; the D segment may tentatively be TRBD1 or TRBD2, each giving 5 matched bases. The CDR3 protein: CASSSGTNTGELFF. The DNA is as follows: TGTGCCAGCAGCTCCGGGACCAACACCGGGGAGCTGTTTTTT. Reference TRBV11-2 and TRBJ2-2 proteins supply the regions before and after the CDR3; the full variable domain is: EAGVAQSPRYKIIEKRQSVAFWCNPISGHATLYWYQQILGQGPKLLIQFQNNGVVDDSQLPKDRFSAERLKGVDSTLKIQPAKLEDSAVYLCASSSGTNTGELFFGEGSRLTVL.